Listed here are 21 T cell receptor beta chains from one sample, sequenced in a study of T cell responses to AZD1222 COVID-19 vaccine. Clones were read by immunoSEQ multiplex PCR, and TCRdb kept only the in-frame ones, dropping some. The sample has 120,000 or so clones; about nine tenths are singletons. The starting material was peripheral blood, obtained on day 0 of AZD1222 vaccination. The receptors stem from an adult in good health.

This rearrangement joins TRBV10-3 to TRBJ1-3, with D unresolved. V gave up 7 bases and J gave up 0 bases, with 16 bases separating them. Germline CDR1 ENHRY, CDR2 SYGVKD. The CDR3 runs to 16 residues. CDR3 loop: CAINSPGWGSGNTIYF. The CDR3 DNA reads as TGTGCCATCAACTCCCCGGGGTGGGGCTCTGGAAACACCATATATTTT.

The table lists this clone with a count of one. This chain uses TRBV19 with TRBJ1-6; D perhaps matches TRBD1 (5 bases). Germline V gene data show CDR1 as LNHDA and CDR2 as SQIVND (reference sequence). V lost 6 bases and J 9 bases, leaving 18 bases between the germline ends. This CDR3 region has 15 residues. The CDR3 DNA is TGTGCCAGTAGAAGAAGAACAGGTGTGAGTTCACCCCTCCACTTT. Translating it yields CASRRRTGVSSPLHF.

The chain is built from TRBV25-1 and TRBJ2-5; D unclear. This CDR3 has 13 residues. Looked up from germline, CDR1 is MGHDK and CDR2 is SYGVNS. Trimming removed 3 bases from V and 1 base from J, with 6 bases in between. For the CDR3, the DNA is TGTGCCAGCAGTGATACCCCCCAAGAGACCCAGTACTTC. The encoded protein is CASSDTPQETQYF.

Written as DNA, the CDR3 is TGTGCCAGCAGCGCCAAGCTGAACACTGAAGCTTTCTTT. It is translated as CASSAKLNTEAFF. The chain has TRBV6-6 and TRBJ1-1; D gene ambiguous. Germline CDR1 is MNHNY and CDR2 is SVGAGI (reference sequence). This CDR3 contains 13 residues. V lost 6 bases and J lost 0, with 8 bases in between.

The chain links TRBV4-1 to TRBJ2-7; no clear D gene. This CDR3 has 16 amino acids. The germline gives CDR1 MGHRA, CDR2 YSYEKL. V gave up 4 bases and J gave up 0 bases, with 16 bases separating them. CDR3 nucleotide sequence: TGCGCCAGCAGCCCACAACCAGCCCCAGCCTCCTACGAGCAGTACTTC. The encoded protein is CASSPQPAPASYEQYF.

The chain recombines TRBV30 with TRBJ1-2; TRBD1 matches 9 bases. CDR3 length: 14 amino acids. The V gene's germline CDR1 is GTSNPN and CDR2 SVGIG (reference sequence). Trimming at V came to 1 base and at J to 7 bases, leaving 7 bases not matched to a gene. CDR3 sequence (DNA): TGTGCCTGGAGTGCCTACAGGGGGCTTGGTGGCTACACCTTC. Its translation: CAWSAYRGLGGYTF.

The gene calls are TRBV19 and TRBJ2-7, with 8 bases matching TRBD1. Germline loops: CDR1 LNHDA, CDR2 SQIVND (reference sequence). Unmatched junction bases numbered 5, after V lost 5 bases and J lost 5 bases. The CDR3 loop spans 13 amino acids. The chain's CDR3 is CASSYRGTHEQYF. For the CDR3, the DNA is TGTGCCAGTAGTTACAGGGGGACCCACGAGCAGTACTTC.

The chain carries TRBV18 and TRBJ2-7, with D possibly matching TRBD1 (6 bases). CDR1 and CDR2 from the germline V gene are KGHSH and LQKENI. V lost 3 bases to trimming and J lost 3 bases, with 9 bases between them. This CDR3 is built from 13 residues. CDR3 protein: CASSPGDIYEQYF. CDR3 nucleotides: TGTGCCAGCTCACCCGGGGACATCTACGAGCAGTACTTC.

V usage is TRBV13 and J usage is TRBJ1-2; the match to TRBD1 covers 11 bases. Germline CDR1 is PRHDT and CDR2 is FYEKMQ (reference sequence). The CDR3 consists of 16 residues. V lost 3 bases and J lost 2; bases outside the gene matches: 5. CDR3 sequence: CASSLDRGRSNYGYTF. As DNA, the CDR3 is TGTGCCAGCAGCTTGGACAGGGGGCGGTCGAACTATGGCTACACCTTC.

This clone was recorded only once. J is TRBJ2-5 and V is TRBV28; TRBD2 matches at 14 bases. The CDR3 contains 18 residues. Germline V gives CDR1 MDHEN, CDR2 SYDVKM. Trimming cost V 6 bases and J 0 bases; bases outside gene matches: 9. CDR3 protein: CASSKGLAGALNQETQYF. In nucleotides, the CDR3 is TGTGCCAGCAGCAAGGGACTAGCGGGGGCCCTCAACCAAGAGACCCAGTACTTC.

The count of this clone is one. The chain employs TRBV5-4 and TRBJ1-1; tentative D call: TRBD1 (5 bases). The germline V gene has CDR1 SGHNT and CDR2 YYREEE (reference sequence). Between the trimmed V and J ends, which lost 3 bases and 1 base, there was a span of 10 bases. This CDR3 has 14 residues. CDR3 nucleotides: TGTGCCAGCAGCTCGGGACGGGCGAACACTGAAGCTTTCTTT. As protein: CASSSGRANTEAFF.

CDR3 region: CASSATSGGTDTQYF. Written as DNA, the CDR3 is TGTGCCAGTAGTGCGACTAGCGGGGGCACAGATACGCAGTATTTT. The rearrangement joins TRBV19 to TRBJ2-3; 11 nucleotides match TRBD2. Germline lookup yields CDR1 LNHDA and CDR2 SQIVND (reference sequence). The V and J ends lost 5 bases and 1 base, in that order; junction bases with no gene match: 2. This CDR3 is 15 amino acids long.

The chain couples TRBV3-1 (or the pseudogene TRBV3-2) to TRBJ1-4; TRBD1 is a possible D gene (5 bases). Trimming removed 4 bases from V and 8 bases from J, with 14 bases in between. The CDR3 spans 14 residues. Per germline, CDR1 LGHDT and CDR2 YNNKEL (reference sequence). The CDR3 here is CASSRFGRGEKLFF. The CDR3 DNA is TGTGCCAGCAGCCGCTTTGGGAGGGGCGAAAAACTGTTTTTT.

This chain uses TRBV4-1 with TRBJ1-1, with TRBD1 as a possible D gene (5 bases). V lost 0 bases and J lost 3, with 11 bases in between. This CDR3 has 15 amino acids. Germline V CDR1 and CDR2: MGHRA, YSYEKL. CDR3 coding DNA: TGCGCCAGCAGCCAAGATGGGAGGGGTTACACTGAAGCTTTCTTT. This gives the protein CASSQDGRGYTEAFF.

The rearrangement links TRBV5-1 to TRBJ1-5; the match to TRBD1 covers 9 bases. Germline V gene sequence: CDR1 SGHRS, CDR2 YFSETQ. The CDR3 runs 17 residues. Trimming cost V 0 bases and J 4 bases; bases outside gene matches: 8. The CDR3 DNA reads TGCGCCAGCAGCTTGGGGGCTAGACAGGGGGGTAATCAGCCCCAGCATTTT. Translating gives CASSLGARQGGNQPQHF.

The chain uses TRBV6-2 or TRBV6-3 and TRBJ1-5; D is unresolved. V lost 7 bases and J 0 bases, leaving 22 bases between the germline ends. The CDR3 contains 18 residues. Germline V gene lookup returns CDR1 MNHEY and CDR2 SVGEGT. The CDR3 sequence is CASIPGGFSSHSNQPQHF. CDR3 sequence (DNA): TGTGCCAGCATCCCCGGCGGTTTCTCCTCCCATAGCAATCAGCCCCAGCATTTT.

This clone was counted a few times. This chain links TRBV3-1 (or the pseudogene TRBV3-2) with TRBJ2-7, with D unclear. The length of the CDR3 is 13 residues. Germline V gives CDR1 LGHDT, CDR2 YNNKEL (reference sequence). The germline V and J ends were trimmed by 1 base and 0 bases, with 4 bases remaining between them. The DNA for the CDR3 is TGTGCCAGCAGCCAAGCAAGCTCCTACGAGCAGTACTTC. Protein sequence: CASSQASSYEQYF.

The table lists this clone with a count of one. The V gene is TRBV11-2, the J gene TRBJ2-3; the match to TRBD2 covers 7 bases. The V gene end was trimmed by 3 bases and the J gene end by 6 bases; junction bases not matched to a gene: 3. This CDR3 contains 13 residues. CDR1 and CDR2 from the germline V gene are SGHAT and FQNNGV. CDR3 loop: CASSLAGEDTQYF. The CDR3 nucleotides read TGTGCCAGCAGCTTGGCGGGGGAGGATACGCAGTATTTT.

The chain couples TRBV19 to TRBJ2-7, with 8 bases fitting TRBD2. In germline, CDR1 is LNHDA, CDR2 SQIVND (reference sequence). The CDR3 runs 16 residues. J lost 2 bases, V lost 5 bases, and 11 bases had no gene match. As DNA, the CDR3 is TGTGCCAGTAGTCCGCGGGTAGCGGGACTACCCTACGAGCAGTACTTC. Translating it yields CASSPRVAGLPYEQYF.

The chain carries TRBV6-5 and TRBJ2-3; D gene ambiguous. Between the trimmed V and J ends, which lost 10 bases and 7 bases, there was a span of 24 bases. Looked up from germline, CDR1 is MNHEY and CDR2 is SVGAGI. The CDR3 runs 15 residues. The CDR3 loop is CATALARLEPHTQYF. The CDR3 nucleotides read TGTGCCACTGCCCTCGCACGCCTTGAGCCTCATACGCAGTATTTT.

The rearrangement joins TRBV6-6 to TRBJ2-7; unclear D gene. CDR1 and CDR2 (germline): MNHNY, SVGAGI (reference sequence). The CDR3 extends over 15 amino acids. The ends were cut back, 2 bases at V and 4 bases at J, with 15 bases in the middle. CDR3 region: CASSYQTAIQYEQYF. Written as DNA, the CDR3 is TGTGCCAGCAGTTACCAGACTGCCATCCAATACGAGCAGTACTTC.